This passage covers 20 T cell receptor beta chains from one sample sequenced in a study of shared clonotypes between healthy human individuals. The data were produced by immunoSEQ multiplex PCR, yet TCRdb's version contains in-frame clones alone and is incomplete. Of 1 million to 1.2 million clones in the sample, approximately 80% are singletons; the top ten hold roughly 0.82%. The sample taken for sequencing was memory CD4+ T cells from PBMCs. Subset: CD45RA-negative fraction. These receptors all come from a man between 18 and 29 years old in good health. Some clones in this sample may be carry-over from other donors' samples.

Regarding this clone: Mismatch with germline at one junction end may stem from a read error. The sample carries other DNA sequences with the same CDR3. J is TRBJ2-3 and V is TRBV25-1; the D is unclear. Germline values: CDR1 MGHDK, CDR2 SYGVNS. The CDR3 consists of 15 residues. Here the CDR3 reads CASSAISTSTDTQYF. CDR3 sequence (DNA): TGCGCCAGCAGTGCAATCTCTACTAGCACAGATACGCAGTATTTT.

Concerning this clone: It may be a read error: a sequence one base away is much more abundant. V and J are TRBV18 and TRBJ1-1; D gene uncertain. V lost 2 bases, J lost 3 bases, and 4 bases lay in between. Germline V lookup: CDR1 KGHSH, CDR2 LQKENI. The CDR3 sequence is 12 residues long. The CDR3 loop reads CASSPGDTEAFF. As DNA, the CDR3 is TGTGCCAGCTCACCAGGGGACACTGAAGCTTTCTTT.

This chain uses TRBV6-1 with TRBJ1-2, with D unresolved. The CDR3 is made up of 13 amino acids. V was shortened by 5 bases and J by 6 bases, with 13 bases between the two germline ends. The germline CDR1 and CDR2 sequences are MNHNS and SASEGT. CDR3 residues: CASSFGPWDGYTF. The CDR3 DNA reads TGTGCCAGCAGTTTCGGGCCTTGGGATGGCTACACCTTC.

The chain combines TRBV27 with TRBJ1-2, with TRBD1 identical over 7 bases. Germline lookup yields CDR1 MNHEY and CDR2 SMNVEV (reference sequence). Germline trimming cut 4 bases from V and 4 bases from J; bases unmatched to any gene: 3. The CDR3 sequence is 13 residues long. The CDR3 sequence: CASSSNRGYGYTF. CDR3 nucleotide sequence: TGTGCCAGCAGTTCCAACAGGGGCTATGGCTACACCTTC.

Regarding this clone: This specimen includes other DNA sequences encoding the same CDR3. The rearrangement uses TRBV28 and TRBJ1-2, with D hard to call. The CDR3 contains 13 residues. Germline CDR1 is MDHEN and CDR2 is SYDVKM. Deletions cut 3 bases from V and 4 bases from J, with 9 bases between. This chain's CDR3 is CASSFQSGYGYTF. CDR3 DNA: TGTGCCAGCAGTTTCCAGAGTGGCTATGGCTACACCTTC.

This chain links TRBV5-1 with TRBJ1-1, with 7 positions matching TRBD1. CDR1 is SGHRS, CDR2 YFSETQ, per germline. The CDR3 is made up of 13 amino acids. With 4 bases clipped from V and 4 bases from J, the junction kept 4 bases outside the gene matches. The CDR3 region has the DNA TGCGCCAGCAGCAGGGGGCCCGCCACTGAAGCTTTCTTT. Encoded protein: CASSRGPATEAFF. Looking up the rest from reference TRBV5-1 and TRBJ1-1 gives the full variable domain: KAGVTQTPRYLIKTRGQQVTLSCSPISGHRSVSWYQQTPGQGLQFLFEYFSETQRNKGNFPGRFSGRQFSNSRSEMNVSTLELGDSALYLCASSRGPATEAFFGQGTRLTVV.

This rearrangement joins TRBV19 to TRBJ2-3, with a tentative D call TRBD1 (6 bases). With 2 bases removed from V and 3 bases from J, the gap between germline ends came to 15 bases. The CDR3 is 16 residues long. Germline-derived CDR1 and CDR2 are LNHDA and SQIVND (reference sequence). CDR3 sequence reads: CASSILPGQRTDTQYF. CDR3 DNA sequence: TGTGCCAGTAGTATATTGCCCGGACAGAGAACAGATACGCAGTATTTT.

In this sample, this clone turned up once. This sequence joins TRBV5-1 and TRBJ2-5; 8 bases are shared with TRBD2. The CDR3 contains 20 residues. Trimming removed 0 bases from V and 4 bases from J; junction bases left unmatched: 20. Germline V lookup: CDR1 SGHRS, CDR2 YFSETQ. DNA for the CDR3: TGCGCCAGCAGCTTGGCGAGCGGGAGCAGACGAGGGAAGTTGGGAGAGACCCAGTACTTC. It translates to CASSLASGSRRGKLGETQYF. Using reference TRBV5-1 and TRBJ2-5 for the parts outside the CDR3, the full variable domain is KAGVTQTPRYLIKTRGQQVTLSCSPISGHRSVSWYQQTPGQGLQFLFEYFSETQRNKGNFPGRFSGRQFSNSRSEMNVSTLELGDSALYLCASSLASGSRRGKLGETQYFGPGTRLLVL.

The chain has TRBV10-3 and TRBJ2-3; 10 nucleotides align to TRBD1. The CDR3 spans 15 residues. The trim removed 6 bases at V and 5 bases at J, leaving 8 bases unmatched. Germline values: CDR1 ENHRY, CDR2 SYGVKD. The CDR3 DNA reads as TGTGCCATCAGCACCGGGACAGGGGCGGGAGATACGCAGTATTTT. Its protein product is CAISTGTGAGDTQYF.

A word on this clone: A much larger clonotype is one base distant, so this may be a read error. Other DNA sequences in this sample translate to the same CDR3. CDR3 amino acids: CASSLAAGGGGYEQYF. The CDR3 DNA reads as TGTGCCAGCAGCCTAGCCGCAGGGGGAGGGGGCTATGAGCAGTACTTC. The chain has TRBV27 and TRBJ2-7; D possibly uses TRBD1 or TRBD2 (7 bases each). Germline CDR1 and CDR2: MNHEY and SMNVEV (reference sequence). This CDR3 region has 16 residues. Trimming cost V 6 bases and J 7 bases, with 25 bases left between them.

V is TRBV2 and J is TRBJ2-1; 7 nucleotides agree with TRBD1. This CDR3 comprises 13 residues. The V gene's germline CDR1 is SNHLY and CDR2 FYNNEI. Losses at the gene ends were 7 bases for V and 7 bases for J; bases not matched to a gene: 7. CDR3 residues: CASNRDSKNEQFF. In nucleotides, the CDR3 is TGTGCCAGCAATAGGGACAGCAAAAATGAGCAGTTCTTC. Using reference TRBV2 and TRBJ2-1 for the parts outside the CDR3, the full variable domain is EPEVTQTPSHQVTQMGQEVILRCVPISNHLYFYWYRQILGQKVEFLVSFYNNEISEKSEIFDDQFSVERPDGSNFTLKIRSTKLEDSAMYFCASNRDSKNEQFFGPGTRLTVL.

This clone was counted at least ten times. This chain uses TRBV6-5 with TRBJ2-6, with a tentative D call TRBD1 (6 bases). The CDR3 spans 15 residues. The germline gives CDR1 MNHEY, CDR2 SVGAGI. The germline V and J ends were trimmed by 2 bases and 4 bases, with 9 bases remaining between them. The CDR3 DNA is TGTGCCAGCAGTTACAGGGGGACGGGGGCCAACGTCCTGACTTTC. Its protein is CASSYRGTGANVLTF.

This chain uses TRBV4-2 with TRBJ2-2; 7 bases map to TRBD2. In germline, CDR1 is LGHNA, CDR2 YNFKEQ. The trim removed 2 bases at V and 7 bases at J, leaving 7 bases unmatched. The CDR3 sequence is 15 residues long. The CDR3 region is CASSQFGPGGGELFF. The CDR3 DNA follows: TGTGCCAGCAGCCAATTCGGGCCGGGAGGCGGGGAGCTGTTTTTT.

A word on this clone: The sample holds other DNA sequences that translate to the same CDR3. The chain carries TRBV30 and TRBJ2-3; 11 bases are shared with TRBD2. V lost 3 bases to trimming and J lost 1 base; unmatched junction nucleotides: 0. Germline CDR1 is GTSNPN and CDR2 is SVGIG (reference sequence). CDR3 length: 14 residues. CDR3 in DNA: TGTGCCTGGAGGGGACTAGCGGGCACAGATACGCAGTATTTT. This codes for CAWRGLAGTDTQYF.

The chain employs TRBV29-1 and TRBJ2-3; 11 bases fit TRBD2. CDR1 and CDR2 (germline): SQVTM, ANQGSEA. V lost 3 bases to trimming and J lost 4 bases; unmatched junction nucleotides: 6. This CDR3 region has 15 residues. DNA of the CDR3: TGCAGCGTTGATGGTACTAGCGGGAGCCCAGATACGCAGTATTTT. Protein: CSVDGTSGSPDTQYF.

The CDR3 protein is CASSERLPEQYF. CDR3 DNA sequence: TGTGCCAGCAGTGAAAGGTTGCCCGAGCAGTACTTC. The chain employs TRBV2 and TRBJ2-7; no definite D call. Trimming shortened V by 2 bases and J by 6 bases, and 8 bases separated the two germline ends. The CDR3 contains 12 residues. Germline V lookup: CDR1 SNHLY, CDR2 FYNNEI.

This chain links TRBV4-1 with TRBJ2-3, with D unclear. This CDR3 has 15 residues. Trimming shortened V by 0 bases and J by 2 bases, and 9 bases separated the two germline ends. CDR1 and CDR2 (germline): MGHRA, YSYEKL. CDR3 sequence reads: CASSQEGVYTDTQYF. The CDR3 coding sequence is TGCGCCAGCAGCCAAGAAGGCGTCTACACAGATACGCAGTATTTT.

V usage is TRBV7-9 and J usage is TRBJ1-4; D ambiguous. In germline, CDR1 is SEHNR, CDR2 FQNEAQ (reference sequence). V was cut by 5 bases and J by 7 bases, with 11 bases left in between. CDR3 length: 13 residues. Written as DNA, the CDR3 is TGTGCCAGCAGCCCCGTCACCGGTGAAAAACTGTTTTTT. Encoded protein: CASSPVTGEKLFF.

The chain uses TRBV15 and TRBJ1-5; no clear D. Per germline, CDR1 LNHNV and CDR2 YYDKDF (reference sequence). CDR3 length: 18 amino acids. Trimming left V 0 bases short and J 0 bases short, with 15 bases between. The CDR3 region has the DNA TGTGCCACCAGCAGAGACAGGTACTCTACCTATAGCAATCAGCCCCAGCATTTT. Translated, it gives CATSRDRYSTYSNQPQHF. Combining the CDR3 with reference TRBV15 and TRBJ1-5 gives the whole variable domain DAMVIQNPRYQVTQFGKPVTLSCSQTLNHNVMYWYQQKSSQAPKLLFHYYDKDFNNEADTPDNFQSRRPNTSFCFLDIRSPGLGDTAMYLCATSRDRYSTYSNQPQHFGDGTRLSIL.

The V gene is TRBV7-6, the J gene TRBJ2-1; no firm D call. Germline assignment: CDR1 SGHVS and CDR2 FNYEAQ. This CDR3 spans 18 amino acids. V was clipped by 1 base and J by 0 bases, with 16 bases between them. Here the CDR3 reads CASSLESLLRSSYNEQFF. The CDR3 DNA reads TGTGCCAGCAGCTTAGAATCGCTTCTGAGGAGCTCCTACAATGAGCAGTTCTTC.